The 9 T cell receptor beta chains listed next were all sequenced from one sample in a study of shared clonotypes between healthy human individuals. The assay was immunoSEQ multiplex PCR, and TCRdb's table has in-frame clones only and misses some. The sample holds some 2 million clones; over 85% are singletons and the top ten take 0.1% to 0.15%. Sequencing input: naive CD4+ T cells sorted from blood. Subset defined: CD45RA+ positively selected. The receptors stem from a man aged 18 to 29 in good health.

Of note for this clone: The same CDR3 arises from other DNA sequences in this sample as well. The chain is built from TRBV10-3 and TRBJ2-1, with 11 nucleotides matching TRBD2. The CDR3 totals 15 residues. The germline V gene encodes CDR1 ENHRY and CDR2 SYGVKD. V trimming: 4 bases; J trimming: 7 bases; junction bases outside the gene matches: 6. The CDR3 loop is CAISGSGGAGNEQFF. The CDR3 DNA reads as TGTGCCATCAGTGGTAGCGGGGGGGCAGGGAATGAGCAGTTCTTC.

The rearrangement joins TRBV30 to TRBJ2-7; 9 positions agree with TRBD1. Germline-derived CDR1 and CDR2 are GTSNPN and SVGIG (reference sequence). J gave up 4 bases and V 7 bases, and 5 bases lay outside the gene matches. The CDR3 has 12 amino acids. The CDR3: CASGQGRYEQYF. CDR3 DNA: TGTGCCTCCGGACAGGGGAGGTACGAGCAGTACTTC.

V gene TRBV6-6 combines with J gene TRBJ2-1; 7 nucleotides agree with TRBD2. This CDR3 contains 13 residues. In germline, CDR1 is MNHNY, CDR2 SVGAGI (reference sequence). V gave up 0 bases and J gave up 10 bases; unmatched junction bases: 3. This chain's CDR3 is CASSYSGGLEQFF. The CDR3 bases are TGTGCCAGCAGTTACTCGGGGGGACTAGAGCAGTTCTTC.

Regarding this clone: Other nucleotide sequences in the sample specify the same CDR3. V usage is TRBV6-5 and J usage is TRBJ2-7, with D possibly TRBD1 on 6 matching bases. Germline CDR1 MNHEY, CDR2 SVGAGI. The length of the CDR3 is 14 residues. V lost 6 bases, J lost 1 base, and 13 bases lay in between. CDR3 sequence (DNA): TGTGCCAGCAGCGACCGACAGGCGTCCTACGAGCAGTACTTC. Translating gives CASSDRQASYEQYF.

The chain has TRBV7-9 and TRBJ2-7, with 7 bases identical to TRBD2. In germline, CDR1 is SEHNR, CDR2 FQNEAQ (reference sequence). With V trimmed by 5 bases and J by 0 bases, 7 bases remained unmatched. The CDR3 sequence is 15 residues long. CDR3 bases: TGTGCCAGCAGCGCGCCAAGCGGGAACTCCTACGAGCAGTACTTC. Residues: CASSAPSGNSYEQYF.

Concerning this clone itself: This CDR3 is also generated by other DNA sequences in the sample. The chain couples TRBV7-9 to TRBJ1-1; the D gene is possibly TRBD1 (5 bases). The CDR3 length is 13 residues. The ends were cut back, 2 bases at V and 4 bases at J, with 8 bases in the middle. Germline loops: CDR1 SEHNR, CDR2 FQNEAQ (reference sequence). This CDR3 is CASSLSGGTEAFF. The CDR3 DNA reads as TGTGCCAGCAGCTTATCCGGGGGCACTGAAGCTTTCTTT.

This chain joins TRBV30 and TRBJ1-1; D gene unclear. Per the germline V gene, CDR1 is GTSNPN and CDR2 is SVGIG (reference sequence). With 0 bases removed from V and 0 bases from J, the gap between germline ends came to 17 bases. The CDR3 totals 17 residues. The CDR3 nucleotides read TGTGCCTGGAGTGTACCAGTAGGGAGCCTTATGAACACTGAAGCTTTCTTT. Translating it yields CAWSVPVGSLMNTEAFF. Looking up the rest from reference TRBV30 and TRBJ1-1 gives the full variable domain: SQTIHQWPATLVQPVGSPLSLECTVEGTSNPNLYWYRQAAGRGLQLLFYSVGIGQISSEVPQNLSASRPQDRQFILSSKKLLLSDSGFYLCAWSVPVGSLMNTEAFFGQGTRLTVV.

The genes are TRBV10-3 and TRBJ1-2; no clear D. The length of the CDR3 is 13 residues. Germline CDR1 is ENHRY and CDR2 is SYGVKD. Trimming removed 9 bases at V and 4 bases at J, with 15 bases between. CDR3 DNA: TGTGCCATTACGGGAGAAAAGGGCTATGGCTACACCTTC. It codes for CAITGEKGYGYTF.

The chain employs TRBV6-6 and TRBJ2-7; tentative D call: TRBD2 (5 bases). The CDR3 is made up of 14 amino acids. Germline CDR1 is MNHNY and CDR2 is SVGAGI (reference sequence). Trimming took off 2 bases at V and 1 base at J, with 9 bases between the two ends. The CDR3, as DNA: TGTGCCAGCAGTTACATAGAGGGTTCCTACGAGCAGTACTTC. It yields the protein CASSYIEGSYEQYF.